Listed here is a single T cell receptor (beta chain). Profiling relied on immunoSEQ multiplex PCR, and the TCRdb table lists in-frame clones only, not all of them. This table holds approximately 21,000 clones, around 74% found once. This entry comes from a study of blood T cell repertoires in COVID-19. Germline V gives CDR1 MNHNS, CDR2 SASEGT. Trimming took 3 bases from V and 4 from J, leaving 18 bases between them. CDR3 length equals 16 residues. The TCR comes from a man older than 75 with acute or convalescent COVID-19. The chain links TRBV6-1 to TRBJ1-1, with D perhaps TRBD1 (5 bases). The sequenced material came from peripheral blood. The CDR3 region is CASSDGGEARGTEAFF. DNA of the CDR3: TGTGCCAGCAGTGATGGGGGGGAAGCGAGGGGCACTGAAGCTTTCTTT.